This T cell receptor beta chain was captured by sequencing in a study of T cells in Graves' hyperthyroidism and ophthalmopathy. The length of the CDR3 is 13 residues. Germline V lookup: CDR1 SGHAT, CDR2 FQNNGV. V shed 2 bases and J shed 7 bases, with 9 bases lying between them. Using RNA transcripts as the source, TCR beta CDR3 regions were amplified. RT-PCR in the first round (using the HTBI primer set) targeted the TCR CDR3. Each CDR3 protein gets one entry after TCRdb re-called the multiplex PCR reads with MiXCR. The sample carries roughly 380,000 distinct CDR3 sequences, around 13% recorded once. A patient was excluded if there was uncontrolled infection, other autoimmune disease, pregnancy or lactation. This clonotype was counted many times.

The V gene is TRBV11-2, the J gene TRBJ2-1, with D possibly TRBD1 on 6 matching bases. The TCR was taken from an older woman with Graves' hyperthyroidism. Sequencing was performed on blood. In DNA, the CDR3 is TGTGCCAGCAGCTTACTCCAGGGGAATGAGCAGTTCTTC. It is translated as CASSLLQGNEQFF.